Listed below are T cell receptor beta chains from one sample, sequenced in a study of T-cell reconstitution after alpha-beta-depleted transplantation in children. A single record per CDR3 protein comes from TCRdb applying MiXCR to the PCR reads. The table includes 500,000 to 750,000 distinct CDR3 sequences, 10% to 15% detected once. Specimen: PBMCs, mostly from graft donor cells, collected 360 days after TCRalphabeta/CD19-depleted stem cell transplant. These receptor sequences come from a male patient between 10 and 17 years old who had a stem cell transplant for acute myeloid leukemia, so the T cells may come from the graft donor. Each CDR3 is given with its conserved first and last residue. A D gene is named only where the DNA matches it firmly. Rows give clone size only sometimes, using once, few, many, or a class for an expanded clone.

J gene: TRBJ2-1; V gene: TRBV7-9; CDR3 length: 16; D gene: TRBD2; clone size: many; CDR3 protein: CASSFITAGGYNEQFF; CDR3 DNA: TGTGCCAGCAGCTTCATTACAGCGGGAGGGTACAATGAGCAGTTCTTC
J gene: TRBJ1-1; V gene: TRBV14; CDR3 length: 18; D gene: .; clone size: few; CDR3 protein: CASSFRPMGLVWNTEAFF; CDR3 DNA: TGTGCCAGCAGCTTTCGACCTATGGGATTGGTATGGAACACTGAAGCTTTCTTT
J gene: TRBJ2-3; V gene: TRBV28; CDR3 length: 17; D gene: TRBD2; clone size: few; CDR3 protein: CASSLLGLGITTDTQYF; CDR3 DNA: TGTGCCAGCAGTCTACTGGGACTAGGGATAACCACAGATACGCAGTATTTT
J gene: TRBJ2-7; V gene: TRBV12-3/TRBV12-4; CDR3 length: 13; D gene: .; clone size: few; CDR3 protein: CASSLSGMNEQYF; CDR3 DNA: TGTGCCAGCAGTTTATCAGGGATGAACGAGCAGTACTTC
J gene: TRBJ1-1; V gene: TRBV7-9; CDR3 length: 14; D gene: .; clone size: few; CDR3 protein: CASSLPGGDFGAFF; CDR3 DNA: TGTGCCAGCAGCCTCCCCGGAGGGGATTTCGGAGCTTTCTTT
J gene: TRBJ1-1; V gene: TRBV12-3/TRBV12-4; CDR3 length: 18; D gene: .; clone size: few; CDR3 protein: CASSLPPFGAWRNTEAFF; CDR3 DNA: TGTGCCAGCAGTTTACCCCCGTTTGGAGCTTGGAGGAACACTGAAGCTTTCTTT
J gene: TRBJ2-2; V gene: TRBV28; CDR3 length: 16; D gene: TRBD1; clone size: few; CDR3 protein: CASIEGAGPNTGELFF; CDR3 DNA: TGTGCCAGCATCGAGGGGGCAGGACCGAACACCGGGGAGCTGTTTTTT
J gene: TRBJ2-7; V gene: TRBV29-1; CDR3 length: 13; D gene: .; clone size: few; CDR3 protein: CSVERRGTAEQYF; CDR3 DNA: TGCAGCGTTGAACGCAGGGGTACTGCCGAGCAGTACTTC
J gene: TRBJ2-7; V gene: TRBV5-1; CDR3 length: 14; D gene: .; clone size: many; CDR3 protein: CASSTLGASYEQYF; CDR3 DNA: TGCGCCAGCAGCACTCTTGGAGCCTCCTACGAGCAGTACTTC
J gene: TRBJ2-2; V gene: TRBV20-1; CDR3 length: 15; D gene: TRBD1; clone size: few; CDR3 protein: CSARDRAFHTGELFF; CDR3 DNA: TGCAGTGCGCGTGACAGGGCTTTTCACACCGGGGAGCTGTTTTTT
J gene: TRBJ2-5; V gene: TRBV7-2; CDR3 length: 14; D gene: TRBD1; clone size: many; CDR3 protein: CASSFGQGQETQYF; CDR3 DNA: TGTGCCAGCAGCTTCGGACAGGGTCAAGAGACCCAGTACTTC
J gene: TRBJ1-1; V gene: TRBV19; CDR3 length: 11; D gene: .; clone size: .; CDR3 protein: CASRWAYEAFF; CDR3 DNA: TGTGCCAGTCGTTGGGCGTATGAAGCTTTCTTT
J gene: TRBJ1-4; V gene: TRBV28; CDR3 length: 15; D gene: .; clone size: .; CDR3 protein: CASSLVGGANEKLFF; CDR3 DNA: TGTGCCAGCAGTCTCGTCGGGGGGGCTAATGAAAAACTGTTTTTT
J gene: TRBJ2-3; V gene: TRBV4-3; CDR3 length: 16; D gene: TRBD1; clone size: few; CDR3 protein: CASSQERQGAGDTQYF; CDR3 DNA: TGCGCCAGCAGCCAAGAACGGCAGGGGGCAGGAGATACGCAGTATTTT
J gene: TRBJ2-2; V gene: TRBV5-1; CDR3 length: 17; D gene: .; clone size: many; CDR3 protein: CASTIFRDREGTGELFF; CDR3 DNA: TGCGCCAGCACCATATTCCGGGACCGAGAGGGCACCGGGGAGCTGTTTTTT
J gene: TRBJ2-7; V gene: TRBV3-1; CDR3 length: 15; D gene: TRBD2; clone size: .; CDR3 protein: CASSQDPGGPDEQYF; CDR3 DNA: TGTGCCAGCAGCCAAGATCCGGGAGGGCCCGACGAGCAGTACTTC
J gene: TRBJ2-2; V gene: TRBV29-1; CDR3 length: 15; D gene: .; clone size: many; CDR3 protein: CSVHGAEGNTGELFF; CDR3 DNA: TGCAGCGTGCACGGCGCGGAAGGGAACACCGGGGAGCTGTTTTTT